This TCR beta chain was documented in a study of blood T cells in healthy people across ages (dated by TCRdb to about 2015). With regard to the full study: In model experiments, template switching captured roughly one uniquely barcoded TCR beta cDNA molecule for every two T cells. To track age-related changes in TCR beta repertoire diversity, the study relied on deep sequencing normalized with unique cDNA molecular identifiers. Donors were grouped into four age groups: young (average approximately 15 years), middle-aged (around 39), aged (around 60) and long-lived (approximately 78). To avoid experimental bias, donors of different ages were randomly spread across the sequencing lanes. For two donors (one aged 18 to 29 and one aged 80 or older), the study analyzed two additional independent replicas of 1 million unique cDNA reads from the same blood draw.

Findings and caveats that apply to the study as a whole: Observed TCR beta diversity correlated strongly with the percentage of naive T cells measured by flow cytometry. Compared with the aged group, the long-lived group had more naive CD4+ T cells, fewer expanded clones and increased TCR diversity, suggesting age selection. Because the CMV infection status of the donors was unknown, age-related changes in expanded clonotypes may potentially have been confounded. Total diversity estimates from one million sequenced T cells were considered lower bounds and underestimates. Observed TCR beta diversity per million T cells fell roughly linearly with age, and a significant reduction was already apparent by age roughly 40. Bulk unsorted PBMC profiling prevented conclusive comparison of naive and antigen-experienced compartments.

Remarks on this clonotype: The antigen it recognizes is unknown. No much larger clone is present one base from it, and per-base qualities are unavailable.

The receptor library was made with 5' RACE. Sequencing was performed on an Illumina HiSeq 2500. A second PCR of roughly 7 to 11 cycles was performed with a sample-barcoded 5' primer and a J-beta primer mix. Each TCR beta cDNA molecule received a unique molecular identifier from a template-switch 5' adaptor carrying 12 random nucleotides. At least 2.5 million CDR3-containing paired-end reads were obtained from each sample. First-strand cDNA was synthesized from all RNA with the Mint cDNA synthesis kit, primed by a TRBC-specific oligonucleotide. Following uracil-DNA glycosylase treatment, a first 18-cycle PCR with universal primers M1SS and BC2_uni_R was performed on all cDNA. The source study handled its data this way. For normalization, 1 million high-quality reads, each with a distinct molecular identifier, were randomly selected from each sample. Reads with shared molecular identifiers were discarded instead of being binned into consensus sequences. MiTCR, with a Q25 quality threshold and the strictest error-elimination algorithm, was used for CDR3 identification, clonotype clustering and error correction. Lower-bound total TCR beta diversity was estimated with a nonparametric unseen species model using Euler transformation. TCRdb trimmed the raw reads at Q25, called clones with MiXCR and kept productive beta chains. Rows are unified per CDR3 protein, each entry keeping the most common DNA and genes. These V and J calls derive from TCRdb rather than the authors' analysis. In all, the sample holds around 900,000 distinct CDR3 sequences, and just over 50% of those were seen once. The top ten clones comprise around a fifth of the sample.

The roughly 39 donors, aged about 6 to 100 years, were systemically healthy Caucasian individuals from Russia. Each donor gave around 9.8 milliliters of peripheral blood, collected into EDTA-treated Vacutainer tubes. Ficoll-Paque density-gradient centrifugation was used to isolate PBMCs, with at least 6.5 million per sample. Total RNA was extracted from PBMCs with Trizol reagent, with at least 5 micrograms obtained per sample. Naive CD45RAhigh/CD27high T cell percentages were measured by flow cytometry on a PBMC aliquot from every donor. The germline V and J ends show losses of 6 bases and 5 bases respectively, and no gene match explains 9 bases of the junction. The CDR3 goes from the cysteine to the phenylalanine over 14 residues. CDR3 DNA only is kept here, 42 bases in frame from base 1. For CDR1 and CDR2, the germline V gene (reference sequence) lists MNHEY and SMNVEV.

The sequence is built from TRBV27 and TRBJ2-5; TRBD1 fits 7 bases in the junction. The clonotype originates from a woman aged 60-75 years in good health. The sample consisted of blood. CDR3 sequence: CASRPTGKIETQYF. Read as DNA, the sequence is TGTGCCAGCAGGCCGACAGGGAAGATTGAGACCCAGTACTTC.